This TCR beta chain was captured by sequencing in a study of blood T cell repertoires in COVID-19. The CDR3 is made up of 15 amino acids. The germline V gene encodes CDR1 SGHTA and CDR2 FQGNSA. Trimming removed 4 bases from V and 3 bases from J; junction bases left unmatched: 7. Profiling relied on immunoSEQ multiplex PCR, and the TCRdb table lists in-frame clones only, not all of them. The repertoire includes some 90,000 clones, roughly 90% of them detected once, and roughly 4% sits in the top ten. This TCR derives from an elderly woman with active or convalescent COVID-19. Sequences were obtained from peripheral blood. The V gene is TRBV7-2, the J gene TRBJ2-3; 7 bases agree with TRBD1. This CDR3 is CASSSLLQGTDTQYF. The DNA for the CDR3 is TGTGCCAGCAGCTCACTTCTACAGGGGACAGATACGCAGTATTTT.